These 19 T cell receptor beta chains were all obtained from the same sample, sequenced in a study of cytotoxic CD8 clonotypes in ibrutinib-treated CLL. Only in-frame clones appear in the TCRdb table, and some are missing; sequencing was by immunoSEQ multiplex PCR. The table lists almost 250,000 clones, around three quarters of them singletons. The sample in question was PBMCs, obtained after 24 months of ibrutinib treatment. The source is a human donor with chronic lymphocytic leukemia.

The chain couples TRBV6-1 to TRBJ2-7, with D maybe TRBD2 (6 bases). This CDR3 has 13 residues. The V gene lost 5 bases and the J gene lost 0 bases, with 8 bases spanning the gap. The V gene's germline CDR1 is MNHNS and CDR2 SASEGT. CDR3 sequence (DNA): TGTGCCAGCAGTTGGGACTTCTCCTACGAGCAGTACTTC. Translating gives CASSWDFSYEQYF.

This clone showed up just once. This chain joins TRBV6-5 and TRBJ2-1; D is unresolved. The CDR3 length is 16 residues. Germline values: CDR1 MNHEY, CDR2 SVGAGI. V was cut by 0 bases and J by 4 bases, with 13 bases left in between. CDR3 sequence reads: CASSYSPYAVYNEQFF. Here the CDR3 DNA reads TGTGCCAGCAGTTACTCTCCCTACGCGGTTTACAATGAGCAGTTCTTC.

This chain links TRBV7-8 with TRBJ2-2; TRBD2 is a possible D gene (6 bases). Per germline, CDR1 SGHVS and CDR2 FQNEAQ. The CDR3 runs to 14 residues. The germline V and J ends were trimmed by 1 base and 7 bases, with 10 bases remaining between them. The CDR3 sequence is CASSLDGRDGELFF. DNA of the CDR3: TGTGCCAGCAGCTTAGATGGGCGGGACGGGGAGCTGTTTTTT.

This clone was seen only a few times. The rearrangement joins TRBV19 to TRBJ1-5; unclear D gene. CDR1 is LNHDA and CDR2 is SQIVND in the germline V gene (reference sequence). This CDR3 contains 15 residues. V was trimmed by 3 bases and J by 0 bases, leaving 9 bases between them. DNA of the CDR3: TGTGCCAGTAGTATCCCCAGGAGTAGCAATCAGCCCCAGCATTTT. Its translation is CASSIPRSSNQPQHF.

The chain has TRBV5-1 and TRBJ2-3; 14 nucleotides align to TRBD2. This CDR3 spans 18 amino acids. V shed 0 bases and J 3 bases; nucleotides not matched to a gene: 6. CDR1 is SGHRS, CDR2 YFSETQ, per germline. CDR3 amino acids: CASSLEGTSGSGTDTQYF. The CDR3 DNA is TGCGCCAGCAGCTTGGAGGGGACTAGCGGGAGTGGTACAGATACGCAGTATTTT.

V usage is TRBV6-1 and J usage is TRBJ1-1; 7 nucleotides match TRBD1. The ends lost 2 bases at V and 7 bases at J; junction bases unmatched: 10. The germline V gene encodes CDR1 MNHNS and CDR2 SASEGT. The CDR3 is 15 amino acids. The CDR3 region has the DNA TGTGCCAGCAGTGAACGGGACAGCAAAGGGATTGAAGCTTTCTTT. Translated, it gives CASSERDSKGIEAFF.

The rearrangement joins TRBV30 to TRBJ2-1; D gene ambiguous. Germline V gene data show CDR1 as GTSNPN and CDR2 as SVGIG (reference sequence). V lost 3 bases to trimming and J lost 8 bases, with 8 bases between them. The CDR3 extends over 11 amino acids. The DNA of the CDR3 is TGTGCCTGGAGCTTATCCGATGAGCAGTTCTTC. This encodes CAWSLSDEQFF.

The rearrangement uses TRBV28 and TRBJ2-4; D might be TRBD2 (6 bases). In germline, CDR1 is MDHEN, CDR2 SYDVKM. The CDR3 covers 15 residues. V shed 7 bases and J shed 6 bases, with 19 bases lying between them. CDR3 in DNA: TGTGCCAGCATCCCTGACCCGGGACTCGGAAACATTCAGTACTTC. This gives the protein CASIPDPGLGNIQYF.

DNA for the CDR3: TGTGCCAGCAGCTTAGGACAGCCCTATCAGCCCCAGCATTTT. Protein sequence: CASSLGQPYQPQHF. The chain joins TRBV11-2 to TRBJ1-5; the D gene is possibly TRBD1 (5 bases). Looked up from germline, CDR1 is SGHAT and CDR2 is FQNNGV. Trimming pared 1 base from V and 5 bases from J, leaving 9 bases between. This CDR3 contains 14 residues.

The CDR3 DNA reads TGCGCCAGCAGCTCCGGCGCGGGCCAAGAGACCCAGTACTTC. Amino acid sequence: CASSSGAGQETQYF. The chain combines TRBV5-1 with TRBJ2-5; D may be TRBD2 (5 bases). The CDR3 is made up of 14 amino acids. Trimming stripped 3 bases from V and 1 base from J, with 10 bases between. The V gene's germline CDR1 is SGHRS and CDR2 YFSETQ.

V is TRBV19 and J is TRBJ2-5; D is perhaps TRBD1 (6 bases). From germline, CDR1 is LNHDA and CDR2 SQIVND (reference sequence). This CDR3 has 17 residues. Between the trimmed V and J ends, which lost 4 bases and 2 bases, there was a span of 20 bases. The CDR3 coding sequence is TGTGCCAGTAGTACCCAGGGGACGGGGTTGGGGCAAGAGACCCAGTACTTC. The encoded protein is CASSTQGTGLGQETQYF.

The CDR3 DNA follows: TGTGCCATCAGGGGTCCCGCGAACACCGGGGAGCTGTTTTTT. Translating gives CAIRGPANTGELFF. The J gene is TRBJ2-2, the V gene TRBV10-3; D remains ambiguous. Germline V gives CDR1 ENHRY, CDR2 SYGVKD. The ends were cut back, 6 bases at V and 0 bases at J, with 8 bases in the middle. CDR3 length: 14 amino acids.

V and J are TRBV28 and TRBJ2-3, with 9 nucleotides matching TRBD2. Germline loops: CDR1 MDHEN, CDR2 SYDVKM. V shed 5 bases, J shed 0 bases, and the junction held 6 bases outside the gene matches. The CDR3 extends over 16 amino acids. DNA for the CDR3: TGTGCCAGCAGTCCGCCGGCGGGAGGGAGCACAGATACGCAGTATTTT. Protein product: CASSPPAGGSTDTQYF.

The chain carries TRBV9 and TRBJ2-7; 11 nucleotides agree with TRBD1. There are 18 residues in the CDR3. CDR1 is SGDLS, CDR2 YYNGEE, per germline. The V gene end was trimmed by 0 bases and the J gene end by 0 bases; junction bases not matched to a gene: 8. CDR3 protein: CASSVGPGQGVTSYEQYF. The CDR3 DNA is TGTGCCAGCAGCGTAGGACCGGGACAGGGGGTAACCTCCTACGAGCAGTACTTC.

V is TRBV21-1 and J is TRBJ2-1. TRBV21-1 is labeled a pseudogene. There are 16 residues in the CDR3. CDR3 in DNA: TGTGCCAGCAGCAATGGTAGACCATGCTCCTACAATGAGCAGTTCTTC. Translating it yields CASSNGRPCSYNEQFF.

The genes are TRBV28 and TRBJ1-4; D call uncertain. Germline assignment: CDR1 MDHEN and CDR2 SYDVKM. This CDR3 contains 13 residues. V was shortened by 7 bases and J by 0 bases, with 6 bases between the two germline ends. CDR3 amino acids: CASKQPTNEKLFF. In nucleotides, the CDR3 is TGTGCCAGCAAGCAGCCAACTAATGAAAAACTGTTTTTT.

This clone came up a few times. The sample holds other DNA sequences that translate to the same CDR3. CDR3 sequence: CASSLDGNYEQYF. The CDR3 bases are TGCGCCAGCAGCTTGGACGGGAACTACGAGCAGTACTTC. This rearrangement joins TRBV5-1 to TRBJ2-7, with D possibly matching TRBD2 (5 bases). Trimming cost V 0 bases and J 3 bases, with 7 bases left between them. The V gene's germline CDR1 is SGHRS and CDR2 YFSETQ. CDR3 length: 13 residues.

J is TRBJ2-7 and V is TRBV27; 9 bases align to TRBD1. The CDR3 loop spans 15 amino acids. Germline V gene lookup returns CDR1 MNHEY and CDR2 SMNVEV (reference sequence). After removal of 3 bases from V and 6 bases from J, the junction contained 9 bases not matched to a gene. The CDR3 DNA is TGTGCCAGCAGTTTCCCGGGACAGGGACAGGCCGAGCAGTACTTC. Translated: CASSFPGQGQAEQYF.

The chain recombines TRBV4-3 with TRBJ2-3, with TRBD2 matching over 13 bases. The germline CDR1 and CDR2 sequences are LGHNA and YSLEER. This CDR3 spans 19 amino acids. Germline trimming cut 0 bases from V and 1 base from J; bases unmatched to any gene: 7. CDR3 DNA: TGCGCCAGCAGCCAAGAGCACTATGGACTAGCGGGGGGCACAGATACGCAGTATTTT. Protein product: CASSQEHYGLAGGTDTQYF.